The 27 T cell receptor beta chains presented below share a single source sample, sequenced in a study of long-term antiretroviral therapy in people with HIV. The assay, immunoSEQ v3.0, was run at survey level. The assay was immunoSEQ multiplex PCR, and TCRdb's table has in-frame clones only and misses some. Of tens of thousands of clones in the sample, 80% are singletons; the top ten hold 5.5% to 8%. This material consisted of unsorted PBMCs, taken 0.3 years after starting antiretroviral therapy. The source is a man between 35 and 55 years old with HIV.

This chain uses TRBV15 with TRBJ2-1; D is undetermined. Trimming cost V 0 bases and J 10 bases, with 13 bases left between them. This CDR3 is 14 amino acids long. Looked up from germline, CDR1 is LNHNV and CDR2 is YYDKDF (reference sequence). CDR3 loop: CATSRDLERVEQFF. CDR3 DNA: TGTGCCACCAGCAGAGATCTGGAACGAGTCGAGCAGTTCTTC.

The chain carries TRBV11-2 and TRBJ2-1; 11 positions agree with TRBD2. J gave up 8 bases and V 0 bases, and 3 bases lay outside the gene matches. Germline V gene data show CDR1 as SGHAT and CDR2 as FQNNGV. The CDR3 extends over 15 amino acids. The CDR3, as DNA: TGTGCCAGCAGCTTAGAACTAGCGGGAGTTGATGAGCAGTTCTTC. This gives the protein CASSLELAGVDEQFF.

The rearrangement joins TRBV7-9 to TRBJ2-1, with 10 bases identical to TRBD1. The CDR3 sequence is 15 residues long. Trimming removed 4 bases from V and 7 bases from J; junction bases left unmatched: 7. Germline V gene sequence: CDR1 SEHNR, CDR2 FQNEAQ (reference sequence). The DNA of the CDR3 is TGTGCCAGCAGCTCCAGGACAGGGGGAAAGAATGAGCAGTTCTTC. This gives the protein CASSSRTGGKNEQFF.

The chain has TRBV5-6 and TRBJ2-2; D not certain. The length of the CDR3 is 13 residues. Trimming cost V 5 bases and J 2 bases, with 7 bases left between them. In germline, CDR1 is SGHDT, CDR2 YYEEEE. CDR3 region: CASSGVNTGELFF. DNA of the CDR3: TGTGCCAGCAGTGGCGTCAACACCGGGGAGCTGTTTTTT.

The J gene is TRBJ1-1, the V gene TRBV27, with TRBD1 identical over 10 bases. J lost 2 bases, V lost 4 bases, and 13 bases had no gene match. CDR1 and CDR2 (germline): MNHEY, SMNVEV (reference sequence). The CDR3 extends over 18 amino acids. This CDR3 is CASSSSPGTGVFNTEAFF. CDR3 DNA: TGTGCCAGCAGTTCCAGTCCCGGGACAGGGGTTTTTAACACTGAAGCTTTCTTT.

The chain joins TRBV5-5 to TRBJ1-2; 9 bases are shared with TRBD1. CDR3 length: 15 residues. J lost 8 bases, V lost 2 bases, and 10 bases had no gene match. Germline V lookup: CDR1 SGHKS, CDR2 YYEKEE (reference sequence). CDR3 sequence: CASSFAQGAASGYTF. CDR3 DNA sequence: TGTGCCAGCAGCTTCGCACAGGGGGCCGCGAGCGGCTACACCTTC. Full variable domain (missing parts from reference TRBV5-5 and TRBJ1-2): DAGVTQSPTHLIKTRGQQVTLRCSPISGHKSVSWYQQVLGQGPQFIFQYYEKEERGRGNFPDRFSARQFPNYSSELNVNALLLGDSALYLCASSFAQGAASGYTFGSGTRLTVV.

This chain links TRBV7-9 with TRBJ1-1; D uncertain. This CDR3 has 13 amino acids. The germline CDR1 and CDR2 sequences are SEHNR and FQNEAQ (reference sequence). V dropped 1 base and J dropped 7 bases, with 10 bases sitting between them. CDR3: CASSLGRVLEAFF. CDR3 nucleotides: TGTGCCAGCAGCTTAGGTCGCGTCCTTGAAGCTTTCTTT.

The CDR3 region has the DNA TGTGCCAGCAGTGGGCCGAACACTGAAGCTTTCTTT. It is translated as CASSGPNTEAFF. The chain uses TRBV2 and TRBJ1-1, with unresolved D. The CDR3 length is 12 residues. Trimming took off 4 bases at V and 1 base at J, with 4 bases between the two ends. CDR1 and CDR2 from the germline V gene are SNHLY and FYNNEI.

This chain uses TRBV7-2 with TRBJ1-2; a possible D gene is TRBD1 (6 bases). The CDR3 totals 16 residues. V gave up 5 bases and J gave up 4 bases, with 20 bases separating them. Germline loops: CDR1 SGHTA, CDR2 FQGNSA. The CDR3 is CASSPRWGGRVYGYTF. The DNA of the CDR3 is TGTGCCAGCAGCCCCCGGTGGGGGGGGCGCGTCTATGGCTACACCTTC.

J is TRBJ1-4 and V is TRBV18; perhaps TRBD1 as D (5 bases). Germline CDR1 KGHSH, CDR2 LQKENI. Deletions cut 3 bases from V and 3 bases from J, with 8 bases between. The CDR3 is 14 amino acids. CDR3 sequence (DNA): TGTGCCAGCTCACCGATACAGGCTAATGAAAAACTGTTTTTT. Its translation: CASSPIQANEKLFF.

The sample holds a few counts of this clone. The rearrangement joins TRBV5-1 to TRBJ1-4, with TRBD1 identical over 7 bases. CDR1 is SGHRS, CDR2 YFSETQ, per germline. With V trimmed by 4 bases and J by 6 bases, 15 bases remained unmatched. This CDR3 has 17 residues. The CDR3 DNA follows: TGCGCCAGCAGCCCACTAGAAAGAGGGGGCTCGCATGAAAAACTGTTTTTT. This encodes CASSPLERGGSHEKLFF.

The V and J genes are TRBV28 and TRBJ2-7, with a tentative D call TRBD1 (6 bases). CDR1 is MDHEN, CDR2 SYDVKM, per germline. The CDR3 consists of 13 residues. The V end was cut by 2 bases, the J end by 12 bases, with 17 bases between. CDR3 DNA: TGTGCCAGCAGTTTAACCAGGACAGCAGTCGCGTACTTC. Its translation is CASSLTRTAVAYF.

J is TRBJ1-4 and V is TRBV7-9; D remains ambiguous. CDR1 is SEHNR and CDR2 is FQNEAQ in the germline V gene (reference sequence). This CDR3 comprises 15 residues. V was trimmed by 4 bases and J by 0 bases, leaving 9 bases between them. The CDR3 region is CASSYGEATNEKLFF. The CDR3 coding sequence is TGTGCCAGCAGCTATGGGGAAGCAACTAATGAAAAACTGTTTTTT. Looking up the rest from reference TRBV7-9 and TRBJ1-4 gives the full variable domain: DTGVSQNPRHKITKRGQNVTFRCDPISEHNRLYWYRQTLGQGPEFLTYFQNEAQLEKSRLLSDRFSAERPKGSFSTLEIQRTEQGDSAMYLCASSYGEATNEKLFFGSGTQLSVL.

V and J are TRBV28 and TRBJ1-5; 7 nucleotides agree with TRBD1. The CDR3 contains 14 residues. Unmatched junction bases numbered 5, after V lost 5 bases and J lost 4 bases. The germline gives CDR1 MDHEN, CDR2 SYDVKM. CDR3 sequence (DNA): TGTGCCAGCAGTCCTGGACAGGTTAATCAGCCCCAGCATTTT. It translates to CASSPGQVNQPQHF.

The chain joins TRBV28 to TRBJ2-3, with D uncertain. V lost 2 bases, J lost 5 bases, and 11 bases lay in between. CDR1 is MDHEN, CDR2 SYDVKM, per germline. The CDR3 extends over 14 amino acids. The CDR3 loop reads CASSLHFLGDTQYF. In DNA form, the CDR3 reads TGTGCCAGCAGTTTACATTTCCTGGGAGATACGCAGTATTTT.

This clone occurred once. The chain carries TRBV29-1 and TRBJ2-7; 8 positions agree with TRBD2. The CDR3 is 12 residues long. V lost 7 bases, J lost 6 bases, and 8 bases stayed unmatched. CDR1 is SQVTM and CDR2 is ANQGSEA in the germline V gene. In DNA, the CDR3 is TGCAGCGGAGGGACGGCGGGGGGCGAGCAGTACTTC. Protein product: CSGGTAGGEQYF.

The CDR3 DNA follows: TGTGCCAGCAGCTTACTCGGCTTGCGGGGGGGCTTGGATACGCAGTATTTT. Translation gives CASSLLGLRGGLDTQYF. The rearrangement joins TRBV5-4 to TRBJ2-3; 9 positions match TRBD2. The V segment lost 2 bases and the J segment 6 bases; nucleotides outside the gene matches: 13. Germline CDR1 is SGHNT and CDR2 is YYREEE (reference sequence). This CDR3 is 17 amino acids long.

The chain links TRBV18 to TRBJ2-7, with TRBD1 as a possible D gene (6 bases). The CDR3 has 15 residues. The germline V gene has CDR1 KGHSH and CDR2 LQKENI. V lost 2 bases, J lost 4 bases, and 15 bases lay in between. CDR3 sequence reads: CASSPDRNRGYEQYF. CDR3 in DNA: TGTGCCAGCTCACCAGACAGGAATCGAGGATACGAGCAGTACTTC.

This clone was seen only a few times. The gene calls are TRBV6-6 and TRBJ1-2; no clear D. CDR3 length: 12 amino acids. Germline assignment: CDR1 MNHNY and CDR2 SVGAGI (reference sequence). V was shortened by 0 bases and J by 8 bases, with 7 bases between the two germline ends. In DNA, the CDR3 is TGTGCCAGCAGTTACTCCACTGGGGGCTACACCTTC. Amino acid sequence: CASSYSTGGYTF.

The chain employs TRBV5-5 and TRBJ2-7; D may be TRBD1 (5 bases). Germline-derived CDR1 and CDR2 are SGHKS and YYEKEE (reference sequence). This CDR3 contains 13 residues. V was pared by 2 bases and J by 2 bases, with 8 bases between. The CDR3 reads CASSLQGAYEQYF. The CDR3 DNA follows: TGTGCCAGCAGCTTACAAGGGGCCTACGAGCAGTACTTC. The complete variable domain, with remaining parts taken from reference TRBV5-5 and TRBJ2-7, reads DAGVTQSPTHLIKTRGQQVTLRCSPISGHKSVSWYQQVLGQGPQFIFQYYEKEERGRGNFPDRFSARQFPNYSSELNVNALLLGDSALYLCASSLQGAYEQYFGPGTRLTVT.

The chain recombines TRBV7-3 with TRBJ2-6; D not certain. V lost 4 bases and J 4 bases, leaving 11 bases between the germline ends. The germline CDR1 and CDR2 sequences are SGHTA and FQGTGA. The CDR3 is made up of 15 amino acids. In DNA, the CDR3 is TGTGCCAGCAGCTCCGTGGGTGCCGGGGCCAACGTCCTGACTTTC. Translation gives CASSSVGAGANVLTF.

The rearrangement joins TRBV27 to TRBJ2-7, with D hard to call. The CDR3 consists of 13 residues. Between the trimmed V and J ends, which lost 6 bases and 6 bases, there was a span of 15 bases. The germline V gene has CDR1 MNHEY and CDR2 SMNVEV (reference sequence). The CDR3 bases are TGTGCCAGCAGGCCCAATTTCAAGAGCGAGCAGTACTTC. Protein sequence: CASRPNFKSEQYF.

This sequence joins TRBV7-3 and TRBJ1-3, with 11 bases fitting TRBD1. J gave up 8 bases and V 5 bases, and 2 bases lay outside the gene matches. Germline V gives CDR1 SGHTA, CDR2 FQGTGA. The CDR3 has 13 residues. Written as DNA, the CDR3 is TGTGCCAGCAGCCGGGGACAGGGGGACACCATATATTTT. As protein: CASSRGQGDTIYF.

About this clone: At one of its ends the junction is not consistent with the germline gene, which may arise from a read error. The chain joins TRBV7-7 to TRBJ2-7, with D maybe TRBD2 (5 bases). The CDR3 extends over 14 amino acids. The V gene's germline CDR1 is SSHAT and CDR2 FNYEAQ (reference sequence). The CDR3 region has the DNA TGTGCTAGCAGCTTGACCCCGACTAATTACGAGCAGTACTTC. Its translation: CASSLTPTNYEQYF.

The CDR3 loop is CASSPAGHTEAFF. The CDR3 nucleotides are TGTGCCAGCTCACCAGCAGGCCACACTGAAGCTTTCTTT. The rearrangement links TRBV18 to TRBJ1-1; D unresolved. Germline-derived CDR1 and CDR2 are KGHSH and LQKENI. The CDR3 length is 13 residues. V lost 2 bases and J 3 bases, leaving 7 bases between the germline ends.

The chain has TRBV4-3 and TRBJ2-6; D is uncertain. Germline CDR1 LGHNA, CDR2 YSLEER. The CDR3 has 16 residues. The germline V and J ends were trimmed by 0 bases and 0 bases, with 6 bases remaining between them. CDR3 sequence: CASSQDRLSGANVLTF. The CDR3 DNA sequence: TGCGCCAGCAGCCAAGATAGGCTCTCTGGGGCCAACGTCCTGACTTTC.

The chain recombines TRBV18 with TRBJ1-2; unclear D gene. The CDR3 consists of 15 residues. Trimming shortened V by 2 bases and J by 1 base, and 11 bases separated the two germline ends. Germline assignment: CDR1 KGHSH and CDR2 LQKENI. The CDR3 DNA reads as TGTGCCAGCTCACCAACGAGGGCTAGTAACTATGGCTACACCTTC. Protein product: CASSPTRASNYGYTF. Looking up the rest from reference TRBV18 and TRBJ1-2 gives the full variable domain: NAGVMQNPRHLVRRRGQEARLRCSPMKGHSHVYWYRQLPEEGLKFMVYLQKENIIDESGMPKERFSAEFPKEGPSILRIQQVVRGDSAAYFCASSPTRASNYGYTFGSGTRLTVV.